Each of the 19 T cell receptor beta chains below was sequenced from the same sample in a study of cytomegalovirus exposure and HLA in healthy donors. Clones were read by immunoSEQ multiplex PCR, and TCRdb kept only the in-frame ones, dropping some. The sample yields about 120,000 clones, approximately 86% seen once. Input material: PBMCs. The receptors stem from a man aged 18-30 years in good health and CMV-seropositive.

The chain employs TRBV6-1 and TRBJ1-4; D unresolved. The CDR3 has 14 amino acids. Trimming cost V 6 bases and J 5 bases, with 13 bases left between them. Per germline, CDR1 MNHNS and CDR2 SASEGT. The CDR3, as DNA: TGTGCCAGCAGGGTAAGAGGAGAAAATGAAAAACTGTTTTTT. It yields the protein CASRVRGENEKLFF.

The V gene is TRBV5-1, the J gene TRBJ1-2, with D possibly being TRBD1 (6 bases). Trimming shortened V by 0 bases and J by 1 base, and 7 bases separated the two germline ends. The germline gives CDR1 SGHRS, CDR2 YFSETQ. This CDR3 region has 14 residues. CDR3 sequence reads: CASSLVGHNYGYTF. CDR3 bases: TGCGCCAGCAGCTTGGTGGGACATAACTATGGCTACACCTTC.

V usage is TRBV5-8 and J usage is TRBJ2-7, with 7 bases matching TRBD2. J lost 0 bases, V lost 6 bases, and 15 bases had no gene match. CDR3 length equals 17 residues. The germline CDR1 and CDR2 sequences are SGHTS and YDEGEE. CDR3 sequence: CASKWGGKRPSSYEQYF. CDR3 DNA: TGTGCCAGCAAGTGGGGGGGTAAGCGGCCGAGCTCCTACGAGCAGTACTTC. The whole variable domain, filled in from reference TRBV5-8 and TRBJ2-7, reads EAGVTQSPTHLIKTRGQQATLRCSPISGHTSVYWYQQALGLGLQFLLWYDEGEERNRGNFPPRFSGRQFPNYSSELNVNALELEDSALYLCASKWGGKRPSSYEQYFGPGTRLTVT.

The sample holds a few counts of this clone. The gene calls are TRBV5-6 and TRBJ1-2; no firm D call. Germline CDR1 and CDR2: SGHDT and YYEEEE. There are 12 residues in the CDR3. V lost 0 bases and J lost 4, with 4 bases in between. CDR3 DNA sequence: TGTGCCAGCAGCTTGGGAGCCTATGGCTACACCTTC. Its translation is CASSLGAYGYTF. Full variable domain (outside the CDR3, taken from reference TRBV5-6 and TRBJ1-2): DAGVTQSPTHLIKTRGQQVTLRCSPKSGHDTVSWYQQALGQGPQFIFQYYEEEERQRGNFPDRFSGHQFPNYSSELNVNALLLGDSALYLCASSLGAYGYTFGSGTRLTVV.

This clone was seen once. The V call is TRBV9, the J call TRBJ2-5; 7 bases fit TRBD2. After removal of 0 bases from V and 5 bases from J, the junction contained 4 bases not matched to a gene. CDR3 size: 14 residues. The germline V gene has CDR1 SGDLS and CDR2 YYNGEE. CDR3 region: CASSVGAGLETQYF. The DNA for the CDR3 is TGTGCCAGCAGCGTAGGAGCGGGGCTGGAGACCCAGTACTTC.

The CDR3 reads CASSEGLAGGSISYEQYF. The CDR3, as DNA: TGTGCCAGCAGCGAGGGACTAGCGGGGGGTTCTATCTCCTACGAGCAGTACTTC. The rearrangement joins TRBV9 to TRBJ2-7; 15 bases align to TRBD2. Losses at the gene ends were 3 bases for V and 0 bases for J; bases not matched to a gene: 7. This CDR3 is built from 18 residues. CDR1 and CDR2 (germline): SGDLS, YYNGEE.

The chain recombines TRBV5-1 with TRBJ2-1, with 7 bases that match TRBD2. The CDR3 is 15 amino acids. Germline CDR1 and CDR2: SGHRS and YFSETQ. Unmatched junction bases numbered 3, after V lost 3 bases and J lost 0 bases. CDR3 region: CASSSAGSSYNEQFF. CDR3 nucleotides: TGCGCCAGCAGCTCAGCGGGGAGCTCCTACAATGAGCAGTTCTTC. Supplemented by reference TRBV5-1 and TRBJ2-1, the full variable domain reads KAGVTQTPRYLIKTRGQQVTLSCSPISGHRSVSWYQQTPGQGLQFLFEYFSETQRNKGNFPGRFSGRQFSNSRSEMNVSTLELGDSALYLCASSSAGSSYNEQFFGPGTRLTVL.

Here the CDR3 DNA reads TGTGCCAGCGGAACAGGGGGCAGTCAGCCCCAGCATTTT. It translates to CASGTGGSQPQHF. The rearrangement joins TRBV2 to TRBJ1-5; 9 bases are a match to TRBD1. Germline CDR1 and CDR2: SNHLY and FYNNEI. Unmatched junction bases numbered 5, after V lost 8 bases and J lost 6 bases. This CDR3 has 13 amino acids.

This chain uses TRBV19 with TRBJ2-7, with 11 bases lining up with TRBD2. Germline V lookup: CDR1 LNHDA, CDR2 SQIVND (reference sequence). CDR3 length: 15 residues. Trimming at V came to 3 bases and at J to 2 bases, leaving 3 bases not matched to a gene. This chain's CDR3 is CASSIVSGGAYEQYF. In DNA form, the CDR3 reads TGTGCCAGTAGTATTGTTAGCGGGGGGGCCTACGAGCAGTACTTC.

The J gene is TRBJ2-3, the V gene TRBV5-1; D may be TRBD2 (6 bases). The V gene lost 6 bases and the J gene lost 3 bases, with 14 bases spanning the gap. Looked up from germline, CDR1 is SGHRS and CDR2 is YFSETQ. This CDR3 comprises 14 residues. Here the CDR3 DNA reads TGCGCCAGCAACAAGGCGGGGAGGACAGATACGCAGTATTTT. It specifies CASNKAGRTDTQYF.

V is TRBV7-9 and J is TRBJ1-5; D not certain. Germline V gene data show CDR1 as SEHNR and CDR2 as FQNEAQ (reference sequence). V was trimmed by 3 bases and J by 4 bases, leaving 7 bases between them. This CDR3 contains 13 residues. For the CDR3, the DNA is TGTGCCAGCAGCTTGGAGCAGAATCAGCCCCAGCATTTT. Amino acid sequence: CASSLEQNQPQHF.

This chain joins TRBV5-1 and TRBJ2-3, with D possibly matching TRBD1 (5 bases). Per germline, CDR1 SGHRS and CDR2 YFSETQ. The CDR3 has 14 residues. Trimming pared 0 bases from V and 2 bases from J, leaving 7 bases between. The CDR3 DNA sequence: TGCGCCAGCAGCTTGGACAGGCCCACAGATACGCAGTATTTT. Translated: CASSLDRPTDTQYF.

J is TRBJ1-3 and V is TRBV2; TRBD1 aligns across 9 bases. Germline assignment: CDR1 SNHLY and CDR2 FYNNEI. The CDR3 spans 15 residues. V lost 2 bases, J lost 4 bases, and 3 bases stayed unmatched. CDR3 amino acids: CASSEMGTGGNTIYF. In DNA form, the CDR3 reads TGTGCCAGCAGTGAAATGGGGACAGGGGGAAACACCATATATTTT.

The chain recombines TRBV10-1 with TRBJ1-1; the D gene is possibly TRBD1 (5 bases). V dropped 6 bases and J dropped 0 bases, with 8 bases sitting between them. Per the germline V gene, CDR1 is WNHNN and CDR2 is SYGVQD (reference sequence). This CDR3 contains 13 residues. CDR3 protein: CASRSGLNTEAFF. CDR3 coding DNA: TGCGCCAGCAGGTCAGGGCTGAACACTGAAGCTTTCTTT.

The rearrangement joins TRBV2 to TRBJ1-1, with 7 bases that match TRBD1. The germline gives CDR1 SNHLY, CDR2 FYNNEI. The CDR3 covers 15 residues. J lost 1 base, V lost 3 bases, and 5 bases had no gene match. The CDR3: CASSDEEGANTEAFF. CDR3 sequence (DNA): TGTGCCAGCAGTGATGAGGAGGGGGCGAACACTGAAGCTTTCTTT.

The chain is built from TRBV6-4 and TRBJ2-6; D call uncertain. This CDR3 region has 16 residues. Trimming shortened V by 2 bases and J by 2 bases, and 10 bases separated the two germline ends. Looked up from germline, CDR1 is MRHNA and CDR2 is SNTAGT. The CDR3 DNA reads TGTGCCAGCAGTGACAGTGCGGTTACTGGGGCCAACGTCCTGACTTTC. Its protein is CASSDSAVTGANVLTF.

The rearrangement links TRBV19 to TRBJ1-3, with TRBD1 as a possible D gene (5 bases). Germline-derived CDR1 and CDR2 are LNHDA and SQIVND (reference sequence). The CDR3 has 14 amino acids. V shed 6 bases and J shed 3 bases, with 12 bases lying between them. This CDR3 is CASSDSLYGNTIYF. The CDR3 DNA follows: TGTGCCAGTAGCGACAGTCTATATGGAAACACCATATATTTT.

The rearrangement uses TRBV29-1 and TRBJ2-3; 7 nucleotides align to TRBD2. The junction had 15 bases not matched to a gene; V was cut back by 5 bases and J by 1 base. There are 17 residues in the CDR3. In germline, CDR1 is SQVTM, CDR2 ANQGSEA. The CDR3 spells CSVRWAKTSSGTDTQYF. The DNA for the CDR3 is TGCAGCGTTAGATGGGCGAAGACTAGCAGCGGCACAGATACGCAGTATTTT.

The rearrangement joins TRBV15 to TRBJ2-7, with TRBD2 matching over 7 bases. From germline, CDR1 is LNHNV and CDR2 YYDKDF (reference sequence). The CDR3 runs 18 residues. The V gene end was trimmed by 0 bases and the J gene end by 1 base; junction bases not matched to a gene: 12. The CDR3 nucleotides read TGTGCCACCAGCAGAGATAGGGGAGGGGAGATAAGGTCCTACGAGCAGTACTTC. Translating gives CATSRDRGGEIRSYEQYF.